The 14 T cell receptor beta chains given below trace back to one sample, sequenced in a study of blood T cell repertoires in COVID-19. Measured with immunoSEQ multiplex PCR; TCRdb has only the in-frame clones, and not every one. The sample has about 180,000 clones, 85% seen once; the top ten hold over 5%. What was sequenced was peripheral blood. The receptors come from a woman in her fifties or sixties with COVID-19, enrolled during active disease.

This clone was recorded only once. The chain couples TRBV14 to TRBJ1-3, with D hard to call. The CDR3 is 14 amino acids. In germline, CDR1 is SGHDN, CDR2 FVKESK. Trimming removed 6 bases at V and 0 bases at J, with 9 bases between. The CDR3 protein is CASRPVFSGNTIYF. Written as DNA, the CDR3 is TGTGCCAGCAGACCGGTCTTCTCTGGAAACACCATATATTTT.

The chain links TRBV5-5 to TRBJ1-2; 11 bases align to TRBD1. With 4 bases clipped from V and 5 bases from J, the junction kept 7 bases outside the gene matches. In germline, CDR1 is SGHKS, CDR2 YYEKEE (reference sequence). The CDR3 is made up of 15 amino acids. The CDR3 DNA is TGTGCCAGCAGCCGACGGACAGGGGGCGGGTATGGCTACACCTTC. Protein sequence: CASSRRTGGGYGYTF.

This clone appeared a few times. In DNA, the CDR3 is TGTGCCAGCAGTTCCGGAGGGTTTGGCTACACCTTC. This codes for CASSSGGFGYTF. This sequence joins TRBV6-5 and TRBJ1-2; no clear D gene. Trimming removed 4 bases at V and 7 bases at J, with 10 bases between. CDR1 is MNHEY, CDR2 SVGAGI, per germline. This CDR3 comprises 12 residues.

This chain's CDR3 is CASSDGQGGVTEAFF. Written as DNA, the CDR3 is TGCGCCAGCAGTGATGGACAGGGGGGTGTCACTGAAGCTTTCTTT. The chain joins TRBV10-2 to TRBJ1-1; TRBD1 matches 10 bases. The ends lost 3 bases at V and 4 bases at J; junction bases unmatched: 5. The CDR3 is 15 residues long. Germline CDR1 and CDR2: WSHSY and SAAADI.

The V call is TRBV30, the J call TRBJ1-2; D remains unclear. This CDR3 is 8 amino acids long. CDR1 and CDR2 from the germline V gene are GTSNPN and SVGIG (reference sequence). Here the CDR3 DNA reads TGTGCTGGGGAGGGCTACACCTTC. Translation gives CAGEGYTF. Together with reference TRBV30 and TRBJ1-2, the CDR3 gives the full variable domain: SQTIHQWPATLVQPVGSPLSLECTVEGTSNPNLYWYRQAAGRGLQLLFYSVGIGQISSEVPQNLSASRPQDRQFILSSKKLLLSDSGFYLCAGEGYTFGSGTRLTVV.

V usage is TRBV7-3 and J usage is TRBJ2-1, with D possibly TRBD2 on 6 matching bases. CDR1 is SGHTA, CDR2 FQGTGA, per germline. The length of the CDR3 is 13 residues. V was trimmed by 5 bases and J by 9 bases, leaving 14 bases between them. The CDR3 bases are TGTGCCAGCAGCCTAAGCCGGGGGTTTGAGCAGTTCTTC. Its translation is CASSLSRGFEQFF.

The chain employs TRBV6-5 and TRBJ1-2; D gene unclear. In germline, CDR1 is MNHEY, CDR2 SVGAGI. V was shortened by 7 bases and J by 8 bases, with 14 bases between the two germline ends. This CDR3 has 12 amino acids. The CDR3 reads CASTSGSFGYTF. The CDR3 DNA is TGTGCCAGCACCTCGGGGTCTTTCGGCTACACCTTC.

The rearrangement uses TRBV7-2 and TRBJ1-2; 10 positions agree with TRBD1. Trimming cost V 1 base and J 6 bases; bases outside gene matches: 2. The germline gives CDR1 SGHTA, CDR2 FQGNSA. This CDR3 spans 14 amino acids. In DNA, the CDR3 is TGTGCCAGCAGCTTAGGGGACAGGGGACATGGCTACACCTTC. It encodes CASSLGDRGHGYTF.

As for this clone: This specimen includes other DNA sequences encoding the same CDR3. This rearrangement joins TRBV2 to TRBJ1-6; TRBD1 matches 7 bases. The length of the CDR3 is 15 residues. Germline trimming cut 5 bases from V and 7 bases from J; bases unmatched to any gene: 8. From germline, CDR1 is SNHLY and CDR2 FYNNEI. CDR3 coding DNA: TGTGCCAGCAGTCCGAGGACAGGTGGCAATTCACCCCTCCACTTT. Protein product: CASSPRTGGNSPLHF.

The chain joins TRBV3-1 (or the pseudogene TRBV3-2) to TRBJ1-1; D might be TRBD1 (6 bases). Germline CDR1 reads LGHDT; CDR2 reads YNNKEL (reference sequence). The V end was cut by 0 bases, the J end by 1 base, with 15 bases between. This CDR3 is built from 17 residues. The CDR3 DNA is TGTGCCAGCAGCCAAGATGCAGCAGGGGTATGGAACACTGAAGCTTTCTTT. Amino acids: CASSQDAAGVWNTEAFF.

Concerning this clone itself: The identical CDR3 is also encoded by other nucleotide sequences in the sample. The V gene is TRBV7-2, the J gene TRBJ2-1; 7 bases fit TRBD1. J was trimmed by 4 bases and V by 0 bases; bases with no gene match: 3. The CDR3 has 15 residues. Germline-derived CDR1 and CDR2 are SGHTA and FQGNSA. CDR3 bases: TGTGCCAGCAGCTTAGCCGGGACAGATTACAATGAGCAGTTCTTC. It yields the protein CASSLAGTDYNEQFF. The variable domain in full, with the rest retrieved from reference TRBV7-2 and TRBJ2-1, is GAGVSQSPSNKVTEKGKDVELRCDPISGHTALYWYRQSLGQGLEFLIYFQGNSAPDKSGLPSDRFSAERTGGSVSTLTIQRTQQEDSAVYLCASSLAGTDYNEQFFGPGTRLTVL.

The chain recombines TRBV5-1 with TRBJ2-1; TRBD2 aligns across 7 bases. There are 15 residues in the CDR3. Per germline, CDR1 SGHRS and CDR2 YFSETQ. V dropped 5 bases and J dropped 2; count of bases not matched to a gene: 7. This chain's CDR3 is CASSGDGGTYNEQFF. The CDR3 coding sequence is TGCGCCAGCAGTGGCGACGGGGGGACCTACAATGAGCAGTTCTTC.

This chain connects TRBV5-1 to TRBJ1-1; D is ambiguous. Germline V gene sequence: CDR1 SGHRS, CDR2 YFSETQ. This CDR3 contains 13 residues. The germline V and J ends were trimmed by 2 bases and 3 bases, with 8 bases remaining between them. This CDR3 reads CASSFGQYTEAFF. The CDR3 DNA is TGCGCCAGCAGCTTTGGGCAGTACACTGAAGCTTTCTTT.

The V and J genes are TRBV7-2 and TRBJ2-3, with 15 positions matching TRBD2. This CDR3 contains 16 residues. Germline CDR1 is SGHTA and CDR2 is FQGNSA. The trim removed 3 bases at V and 3 bases at J, leaving 1 base unmatched. This CDR3 is CASSLGLAGGTDTQYF. The DNA of the CDR3 is TGTGCCAGCAGCTTGGGACTAGCGGGGGGAACAGATACGCAGTATTTT. Based on the CDR3 plus reference TRBV7-2 and TRBJ2-3, the full variable domain is GAGVSQSPSNKVTEKGKDVELRCDPISGHTALYWYRQSLGQGLEFLIYFQGNSAPDKSGLPSDRFSAERTGGSVSTLTIQRTQQEDSAVYLCASSLGLAGGTDTQYFGPGTRLTVL.